Listed below are T cell receptor beta chains from one sample, sequenced in a study of cytomegalovirus exposure and HLA in healthy donors. Sequencing was performed with immunoSEQ multiplex PCR; in TCRdb, only in-frame clones are kept and a portion is missing. Counted here are some 70,000 clones, more than 75% occurring once; the ten biggest clones make up more than 3%. Sequencing input: PBMCs. The source of these receptors is a man in his late teens or twenties in good health and CMV-seronegative. Both conserved end residues are part of each CDR3. D genes are given only for firm matches. Where a row states a size, it is once, few, many or the class of an expanded clone; other rows omit it.

v_call: TRBV19; d_call: TRBD1; j_call: TRBJ2-3; clone_size: -; cdr3_length: 15; cdr3_aa: CASSISGQSTDTQYF; cdr3_nt: TGTGCCAGTAGTATCTCGGGACAGAGCACAGATACGCAGTATTTT
v_call: TRBV7-9; d_call: -; j_call: TRBJ1-1; clone_size: -; cdr3_length: 14; cdr3_aa: CASSLVGLNTEAFF; cdr3_nt: TGTGCCAGCAGCTTAGTTGGCTTGAACACTGAAGCTTTCTTT
v_call: TRBV19; d_call: -; j_call: TRBJ2-7; clone_size: -; cdr3_length: 12; cdr3_aa: CATGGPFYEQYF; cdr3_nt: TGTGCCACGGGGGGCCCATTCTACGAGCAGTACTTC
v_call: TRBV9; d_call: -; j_call: TRBJ2-2; clone_size: -; cdr3_length: 13; cdr3_aa: CASSVGSTGELFF; cdr3_nt: TGTGCCAGCAGCGTAGGGAGTACCGGGGAGCTGTTTTTT
v_call: TRBV6-5; d_call: TRBD1; j_call: TRBJ2-3; clone_size: -; cdr3_length: 15; cdr3_aa: CASSYLGQVTDTQYF; cdr3_nt: TGTGCCAGCAGTTACCTGGGACAGGTCACAGATACGCAGTATTTT
v_call: TRBV5-4; d_call: -; j_call: TRBJ2-5; clone_size: few; cdr3_length: 14; cdr3_aa: CASSLDRYQETQYF; cdr3_nt: TGTGCCAGCAGCTTGGACAGGTACCAAGAGACCCAGTACTTC
v_call: TRBV5-4; d_call: -; j_call: TRBJ1-1; clone_size: -; cdr3_length: 13; cdr3_aa: CASSLGGDTEAFF; cdr3_nt: TGTGCCAGCAGCTTGGGGGGAGACACTGAAGCTTTCTTT
v_call: TRBV27; d_call: -; j_call: TRBJ2-1; clone_size: -; cdr3_length: 16; cdr3_aa: CANSLDVGGLRNEQFF; cdr3_nt: TGTGCCAACAGTTTAGATGTGGGGGGGCTTAGAAATGAGCAGTTCTTC
v_call: TRBV19; d_call: TRBD1; j_call: TRBJ1-2; clone_size: -; cdr3_length: 13; cdr3_aa: CASSIDAGGGYTF; cdr3_nt: TGTGCCAGTAGTATCGACGCAGGGGGGGGCTACACCTTC
v_call: TRBV6-4; d_call: TRBD1; j_call: TRBJ1-5; clone_size: -; cdr3_length: 15; cdr3_aa: CASTLGQGSNQPQHF; cdr3_nt: TGTGCCAGCACCCTCGGACAGGGTAGCAATCAGCCCCAGCATTTT
v_call: TRBV21-1; d_call: -; j_call: TRBJ1-1; clone_size: -; cdr3_length: 15; cdr3_aa: CASSKVNGKNTEAFF; cdr3_nt: TGTGCCAGCAGCAAAGTAAATGGCAAGAACACTGAAGCTTTCTTT
v_call: TRBV5-4; d_call: TRBD2; j_call: TRBJ2-7; clone_size: -; cdr3_length: 17; cdr3_aa: CASSHGPSLAGGYEQYF; cdr3_nt: TGTGCCAGCAGCCATGGTCCCTCACTAGCGGGGGGCTACGAGCAGTACTTC
v_call: TRBV7-2; d_call: TRBD1; j_call: TRBJ1-3; clone_size: -; cdr3_length: 15; cdr3_aa: CASSPTGDRGNTIYF; cdr3_nt: TGTGCCAGCAGCCCTACAGGGGACCGTGGAAACACCATATATTTT
v_call: TRBV4-2; d_call: -; j_call: TRBJ1-4; clone_size: -; cdr3_length: 20; cdr3_aa: CASSQDTIPQGPASGEKLFF; cdr3_nt: TGTGCCAGCAGCCAAGATACTATCCCGCAGGGCCCTGCAAGTGGAGAAAAACTGTTTTTT
v_call: TRBV7-9; d_call: -; j_call: TRBJ2-2; clone_size: -; cdr3_length: 15; cdr3_aa: CASSLGSPNTGELFF; cdr3_nt: TGTGCCAGCAGCTTAGGGAGTCCGAACACCGGGGAGCTGTTTTTT
v_call: TRBV27; d_call: TRBD1; j_call: TRBJ1-6; clone_size: -; cdr3_length: 14; cdr3_aa: CASSPGQGYSPLHF; cdr3_nt: TGTGCCAGCAGCCCGGGACAGGGTTACTCACCCCTCCACTTT
v_call: TRBV6-5; d_call: -; j_call: TRBJ1-6; clone_size: -; cdr3_length: 15; cdr3_aa: CASSIDWGDNSPLHF; cdr3_nt: TGTGCCAGCAGTATAGACTGGGGAGATAATTCACCCCTCCACTTT
v_call: TRBV28; d_call: -; j_call: TRBJ2-2; clone_size: -; cdr3_length: 12; cdr3_aa: CASYTAPGELFF; cdr3_nt: TGTGCCAGCTACACAGCTCCCGGGGAGCTGTTTTTT
v_call: TRBV6-5; d_call: TRBD1; j_call: TRBJ1-2; clone_size: -; cdr3_length: 15; cdr3_aa: CASSYSMTGGSSYTF; cdr3_nt: TGTGCCAGCAGTTACTCGATGACAGGGGGCAGTAGCTACACCTTC
v_call: TRBV14; d_call: TRBD1; j_call: TRBJ1-2; clone_size: -; cdr3_length: 14; cdr3_aa: CASSQRDRGHGYTF; cdr3_nt: TGTGCCAGCAGCCAACGAGACAGGGGCCATGGCTACACCTTC
v_call: TRBV5-6; d_call: TRBD1; j_call: TRBJ1-1; clone_size: -; cdr3_length: 14; cdr3_aa: CASSLEGANTEAFF; cdr3_nt: TGTGCCAGCAGCTTGGAGGGGGCGAACACTGAAGCTTTCTTT
v_call: TRBV4-1; d_call: -; j_call: TRBJ2-5; clone_size: -; cdr3_length: 15; cdr3_aa: CASSQSAAVQETQYF; cdr3_nt: TGCGCCAGCAGCCAATCCGCGGCAGTCCAAGAGACCCAGTACTTC
v_call: TRBV21-1; d_call: -; j_call: TRBJ2-1; clone_size: -; cdr3_length: 17; cdr3_aa: CASGPGTSGGIVNEQFF; cdr3_nt: TGTGCCAGCGGACCCGGGACTAGCGGGGGGATTGTCAATGAGCAGTTCTTC